This TCR beta chain came from a study of T-cell reconstitution after alpha-beta-depleted transplantation in children listed by TCRdb under 2016. With regard to the full study: Using TCR repertoire profiling, the study followed T-cell immune reconstitution in a quantitative way in children after TCRalphabeta/CD19-depleted allogeneic hematopoietic cell transplantation. Overall results and qualifications from the work: The high TCRbeta diversity at day 60 in some patients was ascribed to recipient T cells and intrathymic progenitors that had survived conditioning. The frequencies of hyperexpanded clones fell over the following months, and after one year, T-cell counts and TCRbeta diversity were mostly attributed to newly produced T cells. Apparently early alphabetaT-cell count recovery about two months after transplant reportedly relied on only several hundred rapidly expanded clones derived from non-depleted graft cells.

In regard to this clonotype: Its cognate antigen has yet to be identified. No much larger clone exists at a distance of one base, and base qualities are not known.

The library came from PCR. Sequenced using an Illumina HiSeq 2500. TCR libraries were prepared with molecular barcoding, using unique molecular identifiers to normalize TCRbeta repertoire quantification. The raw public reads went through TCRdb reprocessing: fastp at Q25, MiXCR clone calling, in-frame beta chains kept. Each CDR3 protein appears once, grouped with its most common genes and DNA. Across this sample there are around 240,000 distinct CDR3 sequences, with around 7.5% seen only once. The ten largest clones represent 6.3% of the sample. In light of the paper, this sample's treatment or condition label describes: allogeneic hematopoietic cell transplantation with graft depleted of TCRalphabeta T cells and CD19 B cells. Transplant recipients were children who received TCRalphabeta/CD19-depleted allogeneic hematopoietic cell grafts. The CDR3 measures 11 amino acids from cysteine to phenylalanine. This entry keeps only the CDR3 DNA: 33 bases, framed from base 1. After removal of 4 bases from V and 15 bases from J, the junction retains 6 bases not matched to a gene. From a lookup of the germline V gene (reference sequence), CDR1 and CDR2 are LGHDT and YNNKEL.

This sequence uses TRBV3-1 and TRBJ2-1, with 7 middle bases fitting TRBD1. The source material was PBMCs, mostly from graft donor cells, sampled 180 days after TCRalphabeta/CD19-depleted stem cell transplant. This TCR came from a male patient aged 10 to 17 who had a stem cell transplant for acute lymphoblastic leukemia, so the T cells may come from the graft donor. The nucleotide sequence is TGTGCCAGCAGCCTTCGGGACAGTTGGTTCTTC. Its translation reads: CASSLRDSWFF.